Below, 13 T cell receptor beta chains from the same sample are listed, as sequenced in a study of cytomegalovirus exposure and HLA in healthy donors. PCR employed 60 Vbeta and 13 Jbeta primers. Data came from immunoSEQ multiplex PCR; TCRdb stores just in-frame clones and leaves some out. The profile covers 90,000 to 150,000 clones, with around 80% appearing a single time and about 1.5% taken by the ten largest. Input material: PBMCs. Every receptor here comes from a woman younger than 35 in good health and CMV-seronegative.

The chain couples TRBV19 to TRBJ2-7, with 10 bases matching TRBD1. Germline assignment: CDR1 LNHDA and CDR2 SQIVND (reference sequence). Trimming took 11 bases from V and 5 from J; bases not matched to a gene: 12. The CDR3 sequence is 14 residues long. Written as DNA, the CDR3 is TGTGCCTCTAAAGGGGGACAGGGGAACAACGAGCAGTACTTC. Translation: CASKGGQGNNEQYF.

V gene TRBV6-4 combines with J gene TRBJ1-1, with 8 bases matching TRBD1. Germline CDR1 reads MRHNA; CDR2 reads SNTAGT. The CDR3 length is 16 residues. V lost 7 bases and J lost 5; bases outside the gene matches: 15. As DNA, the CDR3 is TGTGCCAGCAACGTTACAGTAAAGCGACAGGGGACTGAAGCTTTCTTT. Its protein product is CASNVTVKRQGTEAFF.

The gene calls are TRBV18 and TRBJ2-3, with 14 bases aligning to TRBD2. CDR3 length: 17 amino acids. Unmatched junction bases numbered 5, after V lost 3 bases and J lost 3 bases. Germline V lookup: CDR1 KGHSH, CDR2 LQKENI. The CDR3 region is CASSPSGLAGETDTQYF. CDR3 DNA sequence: TGTGCCAGCTCACCCTCGGGACTAGCGGGAGAAACAGATACGCAGTATTTT.

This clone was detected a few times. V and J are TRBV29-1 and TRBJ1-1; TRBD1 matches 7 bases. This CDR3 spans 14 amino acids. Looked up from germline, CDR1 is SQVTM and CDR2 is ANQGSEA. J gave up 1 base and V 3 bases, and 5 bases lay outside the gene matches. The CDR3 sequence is CSVDPHRGNTEAFF. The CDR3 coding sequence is TGCAGCGTTGACCCCCACAGGGGGAACACTGAAGCTTTCTTT. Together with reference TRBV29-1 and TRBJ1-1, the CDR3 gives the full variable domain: SAVISQKPSRDICQRGTSLTIQCQVDSQVTMMFWYRQQPGQSLTLIATANQGSEATYESGFVIDKFPISRPNLTFSTLTVSNMSPEDSSIYLCSVDPHRGNTEAFFGQGTRLTVV.

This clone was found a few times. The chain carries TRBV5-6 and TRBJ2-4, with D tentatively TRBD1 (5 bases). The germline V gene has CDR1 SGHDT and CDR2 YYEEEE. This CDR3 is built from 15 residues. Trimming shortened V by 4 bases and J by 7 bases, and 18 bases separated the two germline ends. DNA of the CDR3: TGTGCCAGCAGCCCTGTCGAACAGGCCCACAACATTCAGTACTTC. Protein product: CASSPVEQAHNIQYF.

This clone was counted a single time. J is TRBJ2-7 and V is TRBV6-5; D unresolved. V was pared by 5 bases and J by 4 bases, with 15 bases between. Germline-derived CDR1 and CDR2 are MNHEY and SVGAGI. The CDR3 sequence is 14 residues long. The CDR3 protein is CASSLATPRYEQYF. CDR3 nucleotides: TGTGCCAGCAGTCTGGCTACCCCTAGGTACGAGCAGTACTTC.

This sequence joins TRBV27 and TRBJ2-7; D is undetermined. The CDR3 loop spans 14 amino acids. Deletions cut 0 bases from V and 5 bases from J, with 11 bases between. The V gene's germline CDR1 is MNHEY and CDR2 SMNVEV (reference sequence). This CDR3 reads CASSLSMGLHEQYF. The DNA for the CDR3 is TGTGCCAGCAGTTTATCGATGGGCCTACACGAGCAGTACTTC.

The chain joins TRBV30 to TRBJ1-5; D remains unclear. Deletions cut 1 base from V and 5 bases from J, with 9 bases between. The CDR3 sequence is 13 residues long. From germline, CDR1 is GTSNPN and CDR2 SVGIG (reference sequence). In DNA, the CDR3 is TGTGCCTGGAGTGACGGACTCCATCAGCCCCAGCATTTT. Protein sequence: CAWSDGLHQPQHF.

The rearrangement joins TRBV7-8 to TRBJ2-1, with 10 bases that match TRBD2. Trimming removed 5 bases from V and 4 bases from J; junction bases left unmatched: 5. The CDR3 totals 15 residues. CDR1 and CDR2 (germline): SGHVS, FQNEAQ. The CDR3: CASSPGTSAYNEQFF. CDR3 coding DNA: TGTGCCAGCAGCCCCGGGACTAGCGCGTACAATGAGCAGTTCTTC.

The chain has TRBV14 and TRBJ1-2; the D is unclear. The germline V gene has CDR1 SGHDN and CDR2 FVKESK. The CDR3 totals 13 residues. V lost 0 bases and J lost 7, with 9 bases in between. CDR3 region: CASSQDTGSGYTF. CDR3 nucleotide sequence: TGTGCCAGCAGCCAAGACACCGGTAGTGGCTACACCTTC.

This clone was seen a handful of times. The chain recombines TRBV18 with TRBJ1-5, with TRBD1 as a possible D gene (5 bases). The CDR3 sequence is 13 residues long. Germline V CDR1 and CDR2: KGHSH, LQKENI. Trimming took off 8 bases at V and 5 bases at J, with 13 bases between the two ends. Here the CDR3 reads CASTGTDHQPQHF. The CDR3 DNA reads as TGTGCCAGCACAGGAACCGATCATCAGCCCCAGCATTTT.

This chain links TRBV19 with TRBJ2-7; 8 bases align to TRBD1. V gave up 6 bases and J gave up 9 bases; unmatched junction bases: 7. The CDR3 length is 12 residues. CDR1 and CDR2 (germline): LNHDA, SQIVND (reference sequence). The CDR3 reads CASRDREVGQYF. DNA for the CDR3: TGTGCCAGTAGGGACAGGGAGGTGGGGCAGTACTTC.

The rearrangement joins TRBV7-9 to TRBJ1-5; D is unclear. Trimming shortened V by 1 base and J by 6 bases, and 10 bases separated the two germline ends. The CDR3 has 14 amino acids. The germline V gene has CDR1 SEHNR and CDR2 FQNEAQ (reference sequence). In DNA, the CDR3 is TGTGCCAGCAGCTTAGACGGAGGGCTTCAGCCCCAGCATTTT. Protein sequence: CASSLDGGLQPQHF. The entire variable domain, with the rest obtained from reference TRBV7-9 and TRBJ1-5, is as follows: DTGVSQNPRHKITKRGQNVTFRCDPISEHNRLYWYRQTLGQGPEFLTYFQNEAQLEKSRLLSDRFSAERPKGSFSTLEIQRTEQGDSAMYLCASSLDGGLQPQHFGDGTRLSIL.